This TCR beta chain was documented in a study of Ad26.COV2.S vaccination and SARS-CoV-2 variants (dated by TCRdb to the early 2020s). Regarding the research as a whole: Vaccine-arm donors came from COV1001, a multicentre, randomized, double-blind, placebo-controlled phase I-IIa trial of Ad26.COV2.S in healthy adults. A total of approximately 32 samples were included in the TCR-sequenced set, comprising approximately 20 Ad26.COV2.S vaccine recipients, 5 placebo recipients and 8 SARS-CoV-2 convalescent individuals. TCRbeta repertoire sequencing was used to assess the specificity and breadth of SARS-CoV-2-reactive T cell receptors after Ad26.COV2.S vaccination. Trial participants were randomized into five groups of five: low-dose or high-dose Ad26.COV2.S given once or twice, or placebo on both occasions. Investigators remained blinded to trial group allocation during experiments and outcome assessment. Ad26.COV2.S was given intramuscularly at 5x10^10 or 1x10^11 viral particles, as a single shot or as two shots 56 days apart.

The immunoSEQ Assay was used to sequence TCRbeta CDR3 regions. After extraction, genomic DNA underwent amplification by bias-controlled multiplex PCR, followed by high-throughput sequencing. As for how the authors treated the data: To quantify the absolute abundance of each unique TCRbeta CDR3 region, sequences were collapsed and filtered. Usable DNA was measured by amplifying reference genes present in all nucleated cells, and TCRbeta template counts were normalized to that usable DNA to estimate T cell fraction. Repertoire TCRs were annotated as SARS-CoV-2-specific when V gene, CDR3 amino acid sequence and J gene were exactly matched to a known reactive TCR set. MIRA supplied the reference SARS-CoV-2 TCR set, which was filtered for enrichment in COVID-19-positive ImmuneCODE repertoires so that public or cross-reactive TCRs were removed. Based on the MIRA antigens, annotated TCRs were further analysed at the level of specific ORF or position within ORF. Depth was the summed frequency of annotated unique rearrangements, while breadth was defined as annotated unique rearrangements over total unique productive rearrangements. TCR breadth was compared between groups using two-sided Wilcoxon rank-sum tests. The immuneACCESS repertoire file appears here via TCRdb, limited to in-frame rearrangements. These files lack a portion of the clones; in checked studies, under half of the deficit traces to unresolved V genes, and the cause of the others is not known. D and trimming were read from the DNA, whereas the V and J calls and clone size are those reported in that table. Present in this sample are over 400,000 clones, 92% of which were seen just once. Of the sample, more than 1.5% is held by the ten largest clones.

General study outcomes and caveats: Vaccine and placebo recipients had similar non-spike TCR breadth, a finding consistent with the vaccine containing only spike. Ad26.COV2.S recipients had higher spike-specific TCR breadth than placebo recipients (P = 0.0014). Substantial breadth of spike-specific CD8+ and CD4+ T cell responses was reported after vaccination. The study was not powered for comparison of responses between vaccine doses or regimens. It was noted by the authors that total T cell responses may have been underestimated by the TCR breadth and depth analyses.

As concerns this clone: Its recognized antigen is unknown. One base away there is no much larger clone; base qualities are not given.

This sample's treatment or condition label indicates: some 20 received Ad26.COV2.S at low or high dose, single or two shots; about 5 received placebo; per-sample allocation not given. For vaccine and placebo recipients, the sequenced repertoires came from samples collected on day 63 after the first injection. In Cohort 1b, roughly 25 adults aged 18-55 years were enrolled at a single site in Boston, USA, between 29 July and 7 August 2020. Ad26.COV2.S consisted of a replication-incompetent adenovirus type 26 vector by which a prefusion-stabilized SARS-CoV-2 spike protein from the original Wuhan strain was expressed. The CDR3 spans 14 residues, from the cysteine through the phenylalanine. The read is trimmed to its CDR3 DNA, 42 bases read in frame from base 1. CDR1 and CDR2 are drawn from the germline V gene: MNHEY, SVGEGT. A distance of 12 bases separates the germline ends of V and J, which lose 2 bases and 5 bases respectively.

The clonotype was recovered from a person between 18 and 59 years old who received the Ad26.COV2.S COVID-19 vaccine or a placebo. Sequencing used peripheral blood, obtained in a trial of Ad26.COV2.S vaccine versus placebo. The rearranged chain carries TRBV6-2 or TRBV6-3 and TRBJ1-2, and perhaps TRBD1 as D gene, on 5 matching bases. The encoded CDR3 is CASSYGAGKYGYTF. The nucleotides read TGTGCCAGCAGTTACGGGGCAGGGAAATATGGCTACACCTTC.